The rows below give T cell receptor beta chains drawn from one sample of a study of identifying expanded T cells in peripheral blood. Clones were sequenced by immunoSEQ multiplex PCR, and TCRdb holds only the in-frame ones, with some missing. Of 70,000 to 100,000 clones in the sample, 88% were seen once. Material: blood. The receptor set was obtained from a person aged 18 to 70 in good health. The CDR3 runs from the conserved cysteine through the conserved F or W. Each record gives: clone size, V gene, J gene, D gene, CDR3 protein, CDR3 DNA. A D gene is named only where the DNA matches it firmly. Clone size is stated in some rows and not others, as once, few, many or a class when expanded.

.	TRBV11-2	TRBJ1-1	.	CASRQLSILDYTEAFF	TGTGCCAGCAGGCAGCTCTCCATACTGGACTACACTGAAGCTTTCTTT
.	TRBV19	TRBJ1-3	.	CASSIHLEQAGNTIYF	TGTGCCAGTAGTATTCATCTGGAGCAGGCGGGAAACACCATATATTTT
.	TRBV27	TRBJ2-1	.	CASSLRPLNEQFF	TGTGCCAGCAGTTTGCGGCCCCTCAATGAGCAGTTCTTC
.	TRBV5-1	TRBJ2-7	TRBD2	CASSLTGTSGSYEQYF	TGCGCCAGCAGCTTGACTGGGACTAGCGGGAGTTACGAGCAGTACTTC
.	TRBV5-1	TRBJ2-1	TRBD2	CASSPSYGRFLEQFF	TGCGCCAGCAGCCCTTCTTACGGGAGGTTCCTTGAGCAGTTCTTC
.	TRBV9	TRBJ2-2	.	CASSLNTGELFF	TGTGCCAGCAGCCTGAACACCGGGGAGCTGTTTTTT
.	TRBV28	TRBJ1-2	TRBD1	CASSGQGLGYTF	TGTGCCAGCAGTGGACAGGGTTTGGGCTACACCTTC
.	TRBV2	TRBJ2-7	TRBD1	CASSEDRGSYEQYF	TGTGCCAGCAGTGAAGACAGGGGCTCCTACGAGCAGTACTTC
.	TRBV29-1	TRBJ2-7	.	CSAGDGDGEQYF	TGCAGCGCTGGGGACGGGGACGGCGAGCAGTACTTC
.	TRBV9	TRBJ1-4	TRBD1	CASSARTGTNEKLFF	TGTGCCAGCAGCGCAAGGACAGGTACAAATGAAAAACTGTTTTTT
.	TRBV7-9	TRBJ2-2	TRBD2	CASLAVTGELFF	TGTGCCAGTCTAGCGGTCACCGGGGAGCTGTTTTTT
once	TRBV10-3	TRBJ1-5	.	CATKSRDPETQPQHF	TGTGCCACCAAAAGCCGGGACCCCGAGACCCAGCCCCAGCATTTT
once	TRBV19	TRBJ2-2	TRBD2	CASSIVGGGSAGELFF	TGTGCCAGTAGTATAGTGGGCGGCGGGAGCGCCGGGGAGCTGTTTTTT
.	TRBV29-1	TRBJ1-1	.	CSVHRATNTEAFF	TGCAGCGTTCACAGGGCAACGAACACTGAAGCTTTCTTT
.	TRBV11-2	TRBJ1-3	.	CASRWGQAPSGNTIYF	TGTGCCAGCAGATGGGGGCAGGCTCCCTCTGGAAACACCATATATTTT